The rows below give T cell receptor beta chains drawn from one sample of a study of T cell changes during pregnancy in multiple sclerosis. The method was immunoSEQ multiplex PCR; TCRdb's version includes in-frame clones alone and lacks a portion of them. The table lists approximately 30,000 clones, approximately 91% of them singletons, with less than 10% in the top ten. Source: CD8+ T cells from peripheral blood mononuclear cells, taken in the second trimester of pregnancy. All receptors come from a female donor with multiple sclerosis, enrolled in a pregnancy study. Both conserved end residues are trimmed from each CDR3. Size tells how often a clone was seen (once, few, many) or the class of an expanded clone, and some rows leave it out.

v_gene,abundance,len,j_gene,CDR3aa
TRBV7-8,-,17,TRBJ2-3,ASSLGAAGGPSRTDTQY
TRBV19,-,15,TRBJ2-2,ASTALLWGANTGELF
TRBV5-1,-,15,TRBJ2-1,ASSLELLASSYNEQF
TRBV4-2,-,14,TRBJ1-6,ASSQDSGTGGSPLH
TRBV5-4,once,12,TRBJ1-1,ASSLGSTVREAF
TRBV19,-,13,TRBJ1-5,ASSIVPYSNQPQH
TRBV7-9,-,12,TRBJ1-4,ASSPTGQVEKLF
TRBV30,-,9,TRBJ2-1,ASTTYNEQF
TRBV5-4,-,11,TRBJ2-7,ASSLRDRDEQY
TRBV30,-,12,TRBJ2-1,AWFEGGAHNEQF
TRBV6-5,-,13,TRBJ1-1,ASRDRQGAVTEAF
TRBV4-1,-,14,TRBJ2-7,ASSPRGAGGGYEQY
TRBV9,-,11,TRBJ1-1,ASSVEGGGEAF
TRBV5-4,-,11,TRBJ1-1,ASSDRLNTEAF
TRBV4-2,-,14,TRBJ2-2,ASSPPDTPNTGELF
TRBV30,-,10,TRBJ1-2,AWSPGGGGYT
TRBV6-1,-,14,TRBJ2-2,ASSEGGGSHTGELF
TRBV4-3,-,11,TRBJ1-2,ASSQETRYGYT
TRBV6-1,-,12,TRBJ2-7,ASSVAEEGYEQY
TRBV6-4,once,13,TRBJ2-1,ASSPGTSGHNEQF
TRBV11-2,-,14,TRBJ1-3,ASSFLGDLSGNTIY
TRBV13,-,11,TRBJ2-1,ASSPVLRNEQF
TRBV9,-,10,TRBJ2-7,ASSGGGHEQY
TRBV29-1,-,12,TRBJ2-7,SVEEPQGGNEQY
TRBV4-1,-,12,TRBJ1-1,ASSQVNRGFEAF
TRBV5-1,-,12,TRBJ1-1,ASSLWGPGTEAF
TRBV6-4,-,11,TRBJ2-3,ASAGQDTDTQY
TRBV10-1,once,11,TRBJ2-1,ASSGDSLNEQF
TRBV30,once,13,TRBJ2-1,AWEPPGQGVNEQF
TRBV9,-,14,TRBJ2-1,ASSVYGLAGGAEQF
TRBV28,-,12,TRBJ1-2,ASSLWGGNYGYT
TRBV7-8,-,12,TRBJ2-5,ASSRVQGRETQY
TRBV4-2,-,14,TRBJ1-4,ASSQDTSGGVGKLF
TRBV28,-,12,TRBJ2-7,ASTGTGGTYEQY
TRBV6-5,-,12,TRBJ1-1,ASSFGTPNTEAF
TRBV6-4,medium-sized,13,TRBJ2-3,ASSDSSGGADTQY
TRBV10-3,-,10,TRBJ2-5,AIRQDQETQY
TRBV7-9,-,11,TRBJ1-1,ASSFTGATEAF
TRBV27,-,13,TRBJ2-5,ASSPGGWGWETQY
TRBV19,-,13,TRBJ1-5,ASSLDRDGNQPQH
TRBV6-6,-,13,TRBJ1-1,ASSYSGTDRAEAF
TRBV6-5,few,10,TRBJ1-2,ASRGQSVGYT
TRBV7-9,-,13,TRBJ1-2,ASSLVAGGSYGYT
TRBV28,-,13,TRBJ2-7,ASTATGTGLYEQY
TRBV7-9,-,12,TRBJ1-1,ASSFRVVNTEAF